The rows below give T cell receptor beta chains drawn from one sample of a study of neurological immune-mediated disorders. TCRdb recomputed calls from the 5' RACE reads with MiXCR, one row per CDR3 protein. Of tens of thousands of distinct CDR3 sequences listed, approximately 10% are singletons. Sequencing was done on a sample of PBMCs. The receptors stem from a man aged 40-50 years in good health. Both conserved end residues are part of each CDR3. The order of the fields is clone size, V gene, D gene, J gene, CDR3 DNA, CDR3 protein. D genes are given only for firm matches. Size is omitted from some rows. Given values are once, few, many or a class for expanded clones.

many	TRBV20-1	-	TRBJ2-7	TGCAGTGCTAGTCTCGGTGGGAGAGGCTACGAGCAGTACTTC	CSASLGGRGYEQYF
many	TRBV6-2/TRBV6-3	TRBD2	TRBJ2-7	TGTGCCAGCAGTTACTACGGGACTAGCGGGAGTGGGAGCTACGAGCAGTACTTC	CASSYYGTSGSGSYEQYF
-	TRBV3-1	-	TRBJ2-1	TGTGCCAGCAGCCAACCCCGGGGGGACAGGAGAAACAATGAGCAGTTCTTC	CASSQPRGDRRNNEQFF
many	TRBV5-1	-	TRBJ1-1	TGCGCCAGCAGCTTCACACAGGGTCCGAACACTGAAGCTTTCTTT	CASSFTQGPNTEAFF
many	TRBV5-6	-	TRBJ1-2	TGTGCCAGCAGCTGGGGGGGGGATTATGGCTACACCTTC	CASSWGGDYGYTF
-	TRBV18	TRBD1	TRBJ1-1	TGTGCCAGCTCACTGTCGACAGGGTCAGTGAACACTGAAGCTTTCTTT	CASSLSTGSVNTEAFF
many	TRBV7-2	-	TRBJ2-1	TGTGCCAGCAGCTTAAAGAATGAGCAGTTCTTC	CASSLKNEQFF
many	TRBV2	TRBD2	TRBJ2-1	TGTGCCAGCAGCCCCCGGGAGGTAGCGGGAGCCGGTGAGCAGTTCTTC	CASSPREVAGAGEQFF
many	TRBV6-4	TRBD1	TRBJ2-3	TGTGCCAGCAGTGACTCGGGACAGGGGTCAGATACGCAGTATTTT	CASSDSGQGSDTQYF
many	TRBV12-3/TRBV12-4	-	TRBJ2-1	TGTGCCAGCAGCTTTCGGGCGATGACCTACAATGAGCAGTTCTTC	CASSFRAMTYNEQFF
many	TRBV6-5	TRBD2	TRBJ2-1	TGTGCCAGCAGTTCCTCACGTGTCACTAGCGGGAGATTGGATGAGCAGTTCTTC	CASSSSRVTSGRLDEQFF
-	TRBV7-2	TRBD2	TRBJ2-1	TGTGCCAGCAGCGTACGAGGACTAGCGAGAGCCAGTGAGCAGTTCTTC	CASSVRGLARASEQFF
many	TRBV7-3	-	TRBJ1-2	TGTGCCAGCAGCTCCGACAAGGGGAACTATGGCTACACCTTC	CASSSDKGNYGYTF
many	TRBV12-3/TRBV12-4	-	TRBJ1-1	TGTGCCAGCACCCCGACAGCGAACACTGAAGCTTTCTTT	CASTPTANTEAFF
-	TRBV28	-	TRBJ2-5	TGTGCCAGCAGTGTAGGACCGACAGGCCAAGAGACCCAGTACTTC	CASSVGPTGQETQYF
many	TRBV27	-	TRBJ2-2	TGTGCCAGCAGTTTAAAGGGGGCCGGGGAGCTGTTTTTT	CASSLKGAGELFF
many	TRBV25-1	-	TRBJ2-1	TGTGCCAGCAGTGAGGGCGGGGTTGGCAATGAGCAGTTCTTC	CASSEGGVGNEQFF
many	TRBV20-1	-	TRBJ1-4	TGCAGTGCTCAAAGAAGCGATGAAAAACTGTTTTTT	CSAQRSDEKLFF